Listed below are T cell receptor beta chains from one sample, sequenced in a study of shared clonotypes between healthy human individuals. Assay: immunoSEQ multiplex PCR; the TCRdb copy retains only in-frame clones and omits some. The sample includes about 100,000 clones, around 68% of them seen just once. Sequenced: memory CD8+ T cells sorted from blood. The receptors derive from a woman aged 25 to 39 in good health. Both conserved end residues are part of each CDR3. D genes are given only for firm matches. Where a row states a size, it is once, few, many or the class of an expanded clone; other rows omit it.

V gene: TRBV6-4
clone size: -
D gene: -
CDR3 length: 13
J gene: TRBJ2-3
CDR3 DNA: TGTGCCAGCAGTGCGGATATAGGGGAGACGCAGTATTTT
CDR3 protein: CASSADIGETQYF

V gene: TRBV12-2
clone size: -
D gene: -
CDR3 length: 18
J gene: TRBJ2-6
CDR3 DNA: TGTGCAAGTCGCTTCTTGACCTCCACACAAAGTCGGGCCAACGTCCTGACTTTC
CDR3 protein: CASRFLTSTQSRANVLTF

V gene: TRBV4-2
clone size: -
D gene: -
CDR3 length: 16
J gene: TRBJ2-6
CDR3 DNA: TGTGTCAGCAGCCAAGGGGAAAGCTCTGGGGCCAACGTCCTGACTTTC
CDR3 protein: CVSSQGESSGANVLTF

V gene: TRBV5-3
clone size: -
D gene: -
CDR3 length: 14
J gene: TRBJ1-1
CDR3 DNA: TGTGCCAGCAGCGCCTCGACAGAGAACACTGAAGCTTTCTTT
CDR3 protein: CASSASTENTEAFF

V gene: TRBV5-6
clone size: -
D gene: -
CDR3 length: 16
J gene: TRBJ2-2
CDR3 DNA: TGTGCCAGCAGCTTGTATTCGGGAGCGTTGACCGGGGAGCTGTTTTTT
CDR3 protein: CASSLYSGALTGELFF

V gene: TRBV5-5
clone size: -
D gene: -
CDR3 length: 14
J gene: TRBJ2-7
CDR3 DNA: TGTGCCAGCAGCCCCGAATTCGCCTCCTACGAGCAGTACTTC
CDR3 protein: CASSPEFASYEQYF

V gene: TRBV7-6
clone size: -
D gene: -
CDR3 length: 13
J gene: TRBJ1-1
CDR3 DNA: TGTGCCAGCAGCTCTTCAAGTTCCACTGAAGCTTTCTTT
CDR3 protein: CASSSSSSTEAFF

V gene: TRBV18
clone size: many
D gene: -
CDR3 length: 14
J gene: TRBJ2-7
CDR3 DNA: TGTGCCAGCTCACCACCCTCGGACAACTACGAGCAGTACTTC
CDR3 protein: CASSPPSDNYEQYF

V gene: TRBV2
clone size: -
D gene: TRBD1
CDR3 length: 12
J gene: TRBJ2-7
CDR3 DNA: TGTGCCAGCAAAGGGCCGGGACAGGGGGAGTACTTC
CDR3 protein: CASKGPGQGEYF

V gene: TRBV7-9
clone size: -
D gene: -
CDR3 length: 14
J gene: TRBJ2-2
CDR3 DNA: TGTGCCAGCAGAGCCACTAATTACGGCGGGGAGCTGTTTTTT
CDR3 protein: CASRATNYGGELFF

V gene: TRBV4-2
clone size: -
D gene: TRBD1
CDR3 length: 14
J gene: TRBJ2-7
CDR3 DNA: TGTGCCAGCAGCCAAGTTCAGGGGGTAGGGGAGCAGTACTTC
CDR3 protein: CASSQVQGVGEQYF

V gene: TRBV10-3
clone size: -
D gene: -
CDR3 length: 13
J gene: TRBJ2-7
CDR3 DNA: TGTGCCACCTCGGACAGATCCTCCTACGAGCAGTACTTC
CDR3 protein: CATSDRSSYEQYF

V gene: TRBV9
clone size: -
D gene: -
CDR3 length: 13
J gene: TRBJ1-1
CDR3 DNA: TGTGCCAGCAGCGTAGGAGGGGACACTGAAGCTTTCTTT
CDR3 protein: CASSVGGDTEAFF

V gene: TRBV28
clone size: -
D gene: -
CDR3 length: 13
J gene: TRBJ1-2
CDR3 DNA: TGTGCCAGCAGTTCGTTTAGCCTCTATGGCTACACCTTC
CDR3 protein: CASSSFSLYGYTF

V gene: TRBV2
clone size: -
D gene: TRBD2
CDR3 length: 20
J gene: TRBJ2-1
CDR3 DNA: TGTGCCAGCAGTGAAGTAGGACTAGCGGGAGGGAAGAGCTCCTACAATGAGCAGTTCTTC
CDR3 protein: CASSEVGLAGGKSSYNEQFF

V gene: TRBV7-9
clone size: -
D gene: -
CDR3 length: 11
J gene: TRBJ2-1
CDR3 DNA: TGTGCCAGCAGCTTAAACAATGAGCAGTTCTTC
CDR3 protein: CASSLNNEQFF

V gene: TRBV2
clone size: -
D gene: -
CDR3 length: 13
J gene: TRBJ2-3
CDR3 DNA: TGTGCCAGCACCACCGGGGGCACAGATACGCAGTATTTT
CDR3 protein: CASTTGGTDTQYF

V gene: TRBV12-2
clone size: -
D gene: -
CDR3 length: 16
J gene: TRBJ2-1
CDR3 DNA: TGTGCAAGTCGCTTAGCGCATCTAGCGGACCACAATGAGCAGTTCTTC
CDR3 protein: CASRLAHLADHNEQFF

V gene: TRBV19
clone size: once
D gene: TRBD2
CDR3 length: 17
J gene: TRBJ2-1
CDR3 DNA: TGTGCCAGTAGTATTATGGCTAGCGGGGGGTCCTACAATGAGCAGTTCTTC
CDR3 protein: CASSIMASGGSYNEQFF

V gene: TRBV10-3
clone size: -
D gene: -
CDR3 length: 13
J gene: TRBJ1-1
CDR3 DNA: TGTGCCATCAGTCGTCGGAGGAGAACTGAAGCTTTCTTT
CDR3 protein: CAISRRRRTEAFF

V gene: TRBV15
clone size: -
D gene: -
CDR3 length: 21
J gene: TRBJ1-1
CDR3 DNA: TGTGCCACCAGCAGAGACGGGACTTTAGTTTGGACCTGGAGAGAGAACACTGAAGCTTTCTTT
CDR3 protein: CATSRDGTLVWTWRENTEAFF

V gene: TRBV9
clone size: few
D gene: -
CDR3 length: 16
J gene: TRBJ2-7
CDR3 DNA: TGTGCCAGCAGCGTAGAGCCCGATGGGACTCTTTACGAGCAGTACTTC
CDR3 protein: CASSVEPDGTLYEQYF

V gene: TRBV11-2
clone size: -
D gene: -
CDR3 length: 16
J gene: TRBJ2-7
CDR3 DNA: TGTGCCAGCAGCTTAGTTCGGGGCCAGGGAACCTACGAGCAGTACTTC
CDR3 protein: CASSLVRGQGTYEQYF

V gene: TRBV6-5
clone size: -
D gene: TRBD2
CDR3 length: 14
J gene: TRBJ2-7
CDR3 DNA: TGTGCCAGCAAAAAAACTAGCGGCGTCTACGAGCAGTACTTC
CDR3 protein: CASKKTSGVYEQYF

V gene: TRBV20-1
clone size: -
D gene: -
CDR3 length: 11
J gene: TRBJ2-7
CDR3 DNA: TGCAGTGCTAGGATCACCTACGAGCAGTACTTC
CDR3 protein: CSARITYEQYF

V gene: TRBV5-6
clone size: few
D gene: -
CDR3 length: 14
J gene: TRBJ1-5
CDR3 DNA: TGTGCCAGCAGCTTGGACGGTAGCAATCAGCCCCAGCATTTT
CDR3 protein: CASSLDGSNQPQHF

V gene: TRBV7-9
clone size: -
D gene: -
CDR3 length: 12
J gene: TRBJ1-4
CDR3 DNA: TGTGCCAGCAGCTTAAGCCGGGAAAAACTGTTTTTT
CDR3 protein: CASSLSREKLFF

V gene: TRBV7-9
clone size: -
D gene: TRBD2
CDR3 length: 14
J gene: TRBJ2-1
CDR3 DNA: TGTGCCAGCAGCTTAGTAGCGGGAGATAGTGAGCAGTTCTTC
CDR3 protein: CASSLVAGDSEQFF

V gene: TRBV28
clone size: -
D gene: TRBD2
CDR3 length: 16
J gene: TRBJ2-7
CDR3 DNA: TGTGCCAGCAGTCCACCGGGGGGGACTAGCTCCTACGAGCAGTACTTC
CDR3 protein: CASSPPGGTSSYEQYF

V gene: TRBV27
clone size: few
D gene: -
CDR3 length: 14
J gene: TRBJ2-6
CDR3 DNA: TGTGCCAGCAGCCGTGGCTCTGGGGCCAACGTCCTGACTTTC
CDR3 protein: CASSRGSGANVLTF

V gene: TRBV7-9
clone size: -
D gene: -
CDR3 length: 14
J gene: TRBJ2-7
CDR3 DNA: TGTGCCAGCAGCCCTTACCTTTTGACCTACGAGCAGTACTTC
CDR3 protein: CASSPYLLTYEQYF

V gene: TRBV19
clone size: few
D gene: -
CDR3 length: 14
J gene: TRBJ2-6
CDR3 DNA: TGTGCCACCTCAGGGATTCTTGGGGCCAACGTCCTGACTTTC
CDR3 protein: CATSGILGANVLTF

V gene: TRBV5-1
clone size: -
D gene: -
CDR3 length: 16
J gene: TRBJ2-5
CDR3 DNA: TGCGCCAGCAGTTTTCAGGGAGACCTGTACCAAGAGACCCAGTACTTC
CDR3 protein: CASSFQGDLYQETQYF

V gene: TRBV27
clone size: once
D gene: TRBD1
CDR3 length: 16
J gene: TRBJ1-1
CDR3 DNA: TGTGCCAGCAGTTCCGGACAGGGATCCATGAACACTGAAGCTTTCTTT
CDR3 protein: CASSSGQGSMNTEAFF

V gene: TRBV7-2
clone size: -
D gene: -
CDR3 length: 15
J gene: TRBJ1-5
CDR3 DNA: TGTGCCAGCAGCCCCACAGCCGGTGGGGATCAGCCCCAGCATTTT
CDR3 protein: CASSPTAGGDQPQHF

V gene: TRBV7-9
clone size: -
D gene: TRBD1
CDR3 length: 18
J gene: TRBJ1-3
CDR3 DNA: TGTGCCAGCAGCTCCATCGGTGCAGGGGGTTCCACTGGAAACACCATATATTTT
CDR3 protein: CASSSIGAGGSTGNTIYF

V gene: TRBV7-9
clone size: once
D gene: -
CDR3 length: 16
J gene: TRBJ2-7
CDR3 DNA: TGTGCCAGCAGCCCAGAGAGGTTAGCGGACCAATACGAGCAGTACTTC
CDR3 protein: CASSPERLADQYEQYF

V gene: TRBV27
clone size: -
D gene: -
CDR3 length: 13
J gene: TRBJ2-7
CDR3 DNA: TGTGCCAGCAGTCCCCAGGGCTCCTACGAGCAGTACTTC
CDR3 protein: CASSPQGSYEQYF

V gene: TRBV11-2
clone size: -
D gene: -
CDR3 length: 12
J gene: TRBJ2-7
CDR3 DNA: TGTGCCAGCAGCTTAACAAATTACGAGCAGTACTTC
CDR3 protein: CASSLTNYEQYF

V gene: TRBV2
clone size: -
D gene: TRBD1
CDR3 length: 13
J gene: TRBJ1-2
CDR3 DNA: TGTGCCAGCAGTTTAGGGACAGCATTTGGCTACACCTTC
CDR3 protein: CASSLGTAFGYTF

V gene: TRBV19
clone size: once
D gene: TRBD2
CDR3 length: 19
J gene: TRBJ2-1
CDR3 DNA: TGTGCCAGTAGTATAGATCTCCCCACTAGCGGGATTATCTACAATGAGCAGTTCTTC
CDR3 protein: CASSIDLPTSGIIYNEQFF

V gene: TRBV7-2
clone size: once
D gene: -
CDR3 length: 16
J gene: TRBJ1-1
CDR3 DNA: TGTGCCAGCAGCCCGCCAAGGTCAATGGCGAACACTGAAGCTTTCTTT
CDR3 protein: CASSPPRSMANTEAFF

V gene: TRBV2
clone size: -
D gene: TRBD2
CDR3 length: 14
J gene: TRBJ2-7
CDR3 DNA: TGTGCCAGCAGAGGGGGACTAGCGGATTACGAGCAGTACTTC
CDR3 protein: CASRGGLADYEQYF

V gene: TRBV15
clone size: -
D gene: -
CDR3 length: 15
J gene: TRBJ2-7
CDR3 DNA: TGTGCCACCAGCAGAGATCTGGACACCCCCTACGAGCAGTACTTC
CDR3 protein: CATSRDLDTPYEQYF

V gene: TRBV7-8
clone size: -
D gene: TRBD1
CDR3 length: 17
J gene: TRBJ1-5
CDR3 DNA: TGTGCCAGCAGTTTCTATGGACAGGTGGGTCCCCATCAGCCCCAGCATTTT
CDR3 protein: CASSFYGQVGPHQPQHF

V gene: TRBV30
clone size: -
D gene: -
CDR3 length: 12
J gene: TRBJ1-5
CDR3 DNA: TGTGCCTGGGGCCGGCCCAGGCAGCCCCAGCATTTT
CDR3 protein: CAWGRPRQPQHF

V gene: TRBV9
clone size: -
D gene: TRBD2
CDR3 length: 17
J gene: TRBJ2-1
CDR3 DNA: TGTGCCAGCAGCCCCAGCGGGAGGGCTATCTCCTACAATGAGCAGTTCTTC
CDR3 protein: CASSPSGRAISYNEQFF

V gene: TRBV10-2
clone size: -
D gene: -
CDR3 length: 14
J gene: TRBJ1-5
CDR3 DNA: TGCGCCAGCAGTGAACCCGGGGAGAGGGGGCCCCAGCATTTT
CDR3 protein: CASSEPGERGPQHF

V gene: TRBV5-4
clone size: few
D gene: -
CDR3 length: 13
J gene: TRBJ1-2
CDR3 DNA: TGTGCCAGTGGATTCAGTGTTGGAGATGGCTACACCTTC
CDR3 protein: CASGFSVGDGYTF

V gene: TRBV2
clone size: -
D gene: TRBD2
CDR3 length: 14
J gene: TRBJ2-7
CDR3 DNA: TGTGCCAGCAGTGCGGGGGGAGGAGCCTACGAGCAGTACTTC
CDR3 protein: CASSAGGGAYEQYF

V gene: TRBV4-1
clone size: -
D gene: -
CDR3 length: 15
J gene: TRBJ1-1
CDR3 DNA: TGCGCCAGCAGCCAAGTCCGCAGGCAGAACACTGAAGCTTTCTTT
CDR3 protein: CASSQVRRQNTEAFF

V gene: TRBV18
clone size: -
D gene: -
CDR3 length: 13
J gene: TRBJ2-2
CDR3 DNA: TGTGCCAGCTCACCACGTACTAGCGGGGAGCTGTTTTTT
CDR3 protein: CASSPRTSGELFF